The following is a TCR beta chain sequence with its context. The specificity of this receptor is unknown. Qualities for individual bases were not recorded, and no much larger clone is one base off. These data originate in a study of shared T cell receptors in the human thymus listed by TCRdb under 2021. With respect to the entire study: The study examined how self-reactive, shared T-cell receptor alpha chains are generated in the human thymus.

Library creation used the immunoSEQ multiplex PCR assay. In its TCRdb copy, this immuneACCESS table keeps in-frame sequences only and misses some clones. Where compared with another copy, unresolved V genes explain less than half of these, and the others have no known cause. The sample contains about 400,000 clones, approximately 95% of them found a single time. The ten largest clones capture approximately 0.02% of the sample. For CDR1 and CDR2, the germline V gene (reference sequence) lists SGHKS and YYEKEE. Relative to germline, V is 4 bases shorter and J is 2 bases shorter, with 15 bases between their ends. From the cysteine up to the phenylalanine, the CDR3 has a length of 16 residues. The read is trimmed to its CDR3 DNA, 48 bases read in frame from base 1.

This sequence originates from a human donor. Sequenced sample: thymocytes. The chain links TRBV5-5 with TRBJ2-2, with the D call tentatively TRBD1 or TRBD2, each fitting 6 bases. The bases read TGTGCCAGCAGCCTGCGAGGGGGGATTAACACCGGGGAGCTGTTTTTT. It translates to CASSLRGGINTGELFF.